This T cell receptor beta chain was captured by sequencing in a study of T cells in Graves' hyperthyroidism and ophthalmopathy. General study points: In blood, most of the thyroid clonotypes expanded above 0.001 were also present. Before onset, ophthalmopathy was predicted by the model a median roughly 6.4 months earlier.

At least ten counts were recorded for this clonotype. Its target is not known. The authors obtained PBMCs from over 8 ml of fresh peripheral blood. Trimming removed 4 bases from V and 10 bases from J, with 18 bases in between. The CDR3 runs to 14 residues. CDR1 is SGHRS, CDR2 YFSETQ, per germline. TCR beta CDR3 regions were amplified from RNA transcripts. RT-PCR in the first round (using the HTBI primer set) targeted the TCR CDR3. TCRdb independently ran MiXCR on the multiplex PCR reads; one entry per CDR3 protein. Among approximately 690,000 distinct CDR3 sequences, around 15% were seen once, and the ten largest hold 9.5% to 15%.

The material sequenced was blood. The TCR sequence derives from a woman between 45 and 65 years old with Graves' ophthalmopathy. This chain links TRBV5-1 with TRBJ2-1; either TRBD1 or TRBD2 may supply D (5 bases each). The chain's CDR3 is CASSGTGNKEEQFF. The DNA of the CDR3 is TGCGCCAGCAGCGGGACCGGAAATAAGGAGGAGCAGTTCTTC.